These 25 T cell receptor beta chains share one sample of origin, sequenced in a study of T cell responses to AZD1222 COVID-19 vaccine. Sequencing was performed with immunoSEQ multiplex PCR; in TCRdb, only in-frame clones are kept and a portion is missing. The sample yields more than 55,000 clones, around 80% seen once. The specimen comprised peripheral blood, sampled 28 days after the second AZD1222 dose. The receptors originated from an adult who received the AZD1222 COVID-19 vaccine.

This chain uses TRBV7-3 with TRBJ1-1, with D perhaps matching TRBD1 (6 bases). Germline V CDR1 and CDR2: SGHTA, FQGTGA. The CDR3 is 15 amino acids. The V end lost 4 bases, the J end lost 4 bases, and 16 bases lay between the germline ends. The CDR3 DNA reads as TGTGCCAGCAGCTCCGGTCCAGGGGAGGGCACTGAAGCTTTCTTT. Protein: CASSSGPGEGTEAFF.

The J gene is TRBJ1-1, the V gene TRBV11-2, with TRBD1 matching 8 bases. The germline V gene has CDR1 SGHAT and CDR2 FQNNGV. J lost 3 bases, V lost 6 bases, and 12 bases had no gene match. The CDR3 is made up of 16 amino acids. The CDR3 spells CASRTHRTGKDTEAFF. The CDR3 bases are TGTGCCAGCAGAACACACCGGACAGGGAAGGACACTGAAGCTTTCTTT.

V usage is TRBV6-5 and J usage is TRBJ2-7; 11 bases align to TRBD2. This CDR3 contains 14 residues. Per germline, CDR1 MNHEY and CDR2 SVGAGI. Trimming at V came to 10 bases and at J to 6 bases, leaving 11 bases not matched to a gene. The CDR3 sequence is CATYSGGAQGEQYF. CDR3 DNA: TGTGCCACATATAGCGGGGGGGCCCAAGGCGAGCAGTACTTC.

This chain uses TRBV24-1 with TRBJ2-5; TRBD1 is a possible D gene (6 bases). Germline assignment: CDR1 KGHDR and CDR2 SFDVKD. Trimming left V 4 bases short and J 3 bases short, with 17 bases between. The CDR3 spans 16 residues. CDR3 bases: TGTGCCACCAGTGACCTGACAGGTTTGGAGAAAGAGACCCAGTACTTC. Its protein product is CATSDLTGLEKETQYF.

V is TRBV27 and J is TRBJ1-2, with D uncertain. Germline values: CDR1 MNHEY, CDR2 SMNVEV (reference sequence). V was pared by 5 bases and J by 9 bases, with 16 bases between. The CDR3 has 13 amino acids. The CDR3 bases are TGTGCCAGCAGTCCCACTATGTACGGTAGCTACACCTTC. This sequence encodes CASSPTMYGSYTF.

The V gene is TRBV2, the J gene TRBJ2-7, with no clear D. V lost 0 bases and J 3 bases, leaving 0 bases between the germline ends. This CDR3 is 11 amino acids long. Germline lookup yields CDR1 SNHLY and CDR2 FYNNEI. This CDR3 is CASSEAYEQYF. As DNA, the CDR3 is TGTGCCAGCAGTGAAGCCTACGAGCAGTACTTC.

V and J are TRBV7-6 and TRBJ1-1, with D uncertain. The CDR3 loop spans 13 amino acids. Germline-derived CDR1 and CDR2 are SGHVS and FNYEAQ. V lost 5 bases to trimming and J lost 0 bases, with 7 bases between them. DNA for the CDR3: TGTGCCAGCAGCCTGGACTTGAACACTGAAGCTTTCTTT. Protein sequence: CASSLDLNTEAFF. The whole variable domain, filled in from reference TRBV7-6 and TRBJ1-1, reads GAGVSQSPRYKVTKRGQDVALRCDPISGHVSLYWYRQALGQGPEFLTYFNYEAQQDKSGLPNDRFSAERPEGSISTLTIQRTEQRDSAMYRCASSLDLNTEAFFGQGTRLTVV.

The rearrangement links TRBV11-1 to TRBJ1-1; the D is unclear. CDR3 size: 15 residues. Trimming removed 2 bases at V and 2 bases at J, with 12 bases between. Germline V gene sequence: CDR1 SGHAT, CDR2 FQDESV (reference sequence). The CDR3, as DNA: TGTGCCAGCAGCTTACCGGGAGGGCCCAACACTGAAGCTTTCTTT. This translates into CASSLPGGPNTEAFF.

CDR3 loop: CASIAGQVNSPLHF. DNA for the CDR3: TGTGCCAGCATTGCTGGACAGGTCAATTCACCCCTCCACTTT. The J gene is TRBJ1-6, the V gene TRBV2; 7 bases fit TRBD1. The V gene's germline CDR1 is SNHLY and CDR2 FYNNEI. The CDR3 is made up of 14 amino acids. V lost 7 bases and J lost 7; bases outside the gene matches: 7. Filled out from reference TRBV2 and TRBJ1-6, the complete variable domain reads EPEVTQTPSHQVTQMGQEVILRCVPISNHLYFYWYRQILGQKVEFLVSFYNNEISEKSEIFDDQFSVERPDGSNFTLKIRSTKLEDSAMYFCASIAGQVNSPLHFGNGTRLTVT.

This chain links TRBV20-1 with TRBJ2-7, with TRBD1 matching over 8 bases. After removal of 3 bases from V and 7 bases from J, the junction contained 11 bases not matched to a gene. CDR1 and CDR2 (germline): DFQATT, SNEGSKA (reference sequence). The CDR3 consists of 14 residues. CDR3 coding DNA: TGCAGTGCTAGTAGTTGGGACAGGTTGGGGGAGCAGTACTTC. Encoded protein: CSASSWDRLGEQYF.

This clone was seen only once. The chain has TRBV5-1 and TRBJ2-2; D may be TRBD1 (6 bases). Looked up from germline, CDR1 is SGHRS and CDR2 is YFSETQ. This CDR3 has 17 residues. With 4 bases removed from V and 2 bases from J, the gap between germline ends came to 18 bases. As DNA, the CDR3 is TGCGCCAGCAGCCTGGGGGCCCGACAGCTAAACACCGGGGAGCTGTTTTTT. It specifies CASSLGARQLNTGELFF.

The chain carries TRBV7-8 and TRBJ2-3; D remains ambiguous. The CDR3 spans 15 residues. Trimming cost V 1 base and J 1 base, with 9 bases left between them. Germline CDR1 reads SGHVS; CDR2 reads FQNEAQ. The CDR3 nucleotides read TGTGCCAGCAGCTTAGTTAGGCAGGGCACAGATACGCAGTATTTT. Encoded protein: CASSLVRQGTDTQYF.

V is TRBV7-9 and J is TRBJ1-2, with D possibly matching TRBD1 (5 bases). Trimming left V 3 bases short and J 3 bases short, with 11 bases between. This CDR3 region has 14 residues. The germline V gene has CDR1 SEHNR and CDR2 FQNEAQ (reference sequence). The CDR3 here is CASSLGRGDYGYTF. CDR3 in DNA: TGTGCCAGCAGCTTGGGGCGGGGCGACTATGGCTACACCTTC.

J is TRBJ1-2 and V is TRBV28, with D possibly being TRBD1 (6 bases). There are 14 residues in the CDR3. Germline CDR1 reads MDHEN; CDR2 reads SYDVKM. V lost 2 bases and J 9 bases, leaving 16 bases between the germline ends. CDR3 loop: CASSLEGVGLSYTF. Here the CDR3 DNA reads TGTGCCAGCAGTTTAGAGGGGGTAGGTTTAAGCTACACCTTC.

This chain joins TRBV11-3 and TRBJ2-3; 9 nucleotides align to TRBD2. The CDR3 has 18 amino acids. CDR1 and CDR2 from the germline V gene are SGHNT and YENEEA. Trimming at V came to 3 bases and at J to 0 bases, leaving 10 bases not matched to a gene. CDR3 in amino acids: CASSFGGGALASTDTQYF. CDR3 in DNA: TGTGCCAGCAGCTTCGGCGGGGGGGCGTTGGCTAGCACAGATACGCAGTATTTT.

This chain uses TRBV5-4 with TRBJ2-3; D may be TRBD1 (6 bases). The germline V and J ends were trimmed by 0 bases and 3 bases, with 14 bases remaining between them. The CDR3 loop spans 16 amino acids. Germline-derived CDR1 and CDR2 are SGHNT and YYREEE (reference sequence). Written as DNA, the CDR3 is TGTGCCAGCAGCTTGGACAGGGCGCAGGGGACAGATACGCAGTATTTT. It translates to CASSLDRAQGTDTQYF.

This clone came up once. This chain connects TRBV18 to TRBJ1-5; possibly TRBD1 for D (6 bases). The germline V gene encodes CDR1 KGHSH and CDR2 LQKENI. This CDR3 comprises 15 residues. V was clipped by 4 bases and J by 1 base, with 11 bases between them. Here the CDR3 reads CASSRVDRSNQPQHF. The CDR3 nucleotides are TGTGCCAGCTCACGGGTTGACAGGAGCAATCAGCCCCAGCATTTT.

The CDR3 loop reads CASRTGENTDTQYF. The CDR3 DNA reads TGTGCCAGTAGAACAGGGGAGAACACAGATACGCAGTATTTT. This chain connects TRBV19 to TRBJ2-3, with 7 bases aligning to TRBD1. Germline assignment: CDR1 LNHDA and CDR2 SQIVND (reference sequence). The CDR3 runs 14 residues. V lost 6 bases to trimming and J lost 2 bases; unmatched junction nucleotides: 5.

The CDR3 is CASSIPRRDAEAFF. CDR3 nucleotide sequence: TGTGCCAGTAGTATACCCCGACGGGACGCTGAAGCTTTCTTT. The J gene is TRBJ1-1, the V gene TRBV19; D perhaps matches TRBD1 (5 bases). Germline CDR1 LNHDA, CDR2 SQIVND (reference sequence). Trimming cost V 2 bases and J 6 bases, with 13 bases left between them. CDR3 length: 14 amino acids.

DNA of the CDR3: TGTGCCAGCAGCCTATACGACAGGTCCGAGCAGTACTTC. Translating gives CASSLYDRSEQYF. The chain has TRBV7-9 and TRBJ2-7; D is possibly TRBD1 (6 bases). CDR3 length: 13 residues. CDR1 is SEHNR and CDR2 is FQNEAQ in the germline V gene (reference sequence). Deletions cut 5 bases from V and 6 bases from J, with 14 bases between.

The chain uses TRBV28 and TRBJ1-2; 10 bases are a match to TRBD1. Unmatched junction bases numbered 7, after V lost 5 bases and J lost 7 bases. The CDR3 is made up of 14 amino acids. Germline lookup yields CDR1 MDHEN and CDR2 SYDVKM. The CDR3 protein is CASSPGTGVAGYTF. CDR3 nucleotide sequence: TGTGCCAGCAGTCCAGGGACAGGGGTGGCTGGCTACACCTTC.

The chain combines TRBV4-3 with TRBJ1-2; no firm D call. Germline-derived CDR1 and CDR2 are LGHNA and YSLEER. CDR3 length: 13 amino acids. Trimming cost V 1 base and J 1 base, with 4 bases left between them. The CDR3: CASSQGGNYGYTF. The CDR3 nucleotides read TGCGCCAGCAGCCAAGGGGGTAACTATGGCTACACCTTC.

V and J are TRBV2 and TRBJ1-1; D is ambiguous. The germline gives CDR1 SNHLY, CDR2 FYNNEI. V was trimmed by 6 bases and J by 2 bases, leaving 16 bases between them. The CDR3 is 15 amino acids. The CDR3: CASSPYLDVNTEAFF. DNA of the CDR3: TGTGCCAGCAGCCCCTACCTGGACGTAAACACTGAAGCTTTCTTT.

This sequence joins TRBV28 and TRBJ1-5; possible D gene TRBD1, 6 bases. Germline V gives CDR1 MDHEN, CDR2 SYDVKM. This CDR3 is 16 amino acids long. V lost 5 bases and J lost 2, with 16 bases in between. The CDR3 protein is CASSPSTGLGNQPQHF. Written as DNA, the CDR3 is TGTGCCAGCAGTCCCTCGACAGGACTCGGCAATCAGCCCCAGCATTTT. Looking up the rest from reference TRBV28 and TRBJ1-5 gives the full variable domain: DVKVTQSSRYLVKRTGEKVFLECVQDMDHENMFWYRQDPGLGLRLIYFSYDVKMKEKGDIPEGYSVSREKKERFSLILESASTNQTSMYLCASSPSTGLGNQPQHFGDGTRLSIL.

This chain joins TRBV28 and TRBJ1-6; 9 bases are a match to TRBD1. V gave up 6 bases and J gave up 7 bases; unmatched junction bases: 7. CDR1 MDHEN and CDR2 SYDVKM come from the germline V gene. The CDR3 runs 15 residues. The CDR3 DNA follows: TGTGCCAGCAGGGACTTCGGACAGGGGAATTCACCCCTCCACTTT. This codes for CASRDFGQGNSPLHF.